These 15 T cell receptor beta chains originate from one sample sequenced in a study of radiotherapy plus CTLA-4 blockade in lung cancer. Clones were sequenced by immunoSEQ multiplex PCR, and TCRdb holds only the in-frame ones, with some missing. The sample lists roughly 86,000 clones; roughly four fifths were seen once. This specimen was peripheral blood, taken from a patient treated with radiotherapy plus ipilimumab. The source is a human donor with non-small cell lung cancer who had stable disease on radiotherapy plus ipilimumab.

The CDR3 here is CASSDASGGRSYNEQFF. Here the CDR3 DNA reads TGTGCCAGCAGTGACGCTAGCGGGGGGCGATCCTACAATGAGCAGTTCTTC. The rearrangement uses TRBV6-4 and TRBJ2-1, with TRBD2 identical over 11 bases. From germline, CDR1 is MRHNA and CDR2 SNTAGT. V gave up 2 bases and J gave up 1 base; unmatched junction bases: 4. This CDR3 has 17 residues.

In the case of this clone: In the same sample, other DNA sequences code for this CDR3. The rearrangement links TRBV6-1 to TRBJ1-2; D is ambiguous. The germline gives CDR1 MNHNS, CDR2 SASEGT. The V gene lost 1 base and the J gene lost 4 bases, with 10 bases spanning the gap. The CDR3 has 14 residues. The CDR3: CASSEGQIFYGYTF. DNA for the CDR3: TGTGCCAGCAGTGAAGGCCAGATATTCTATGGCTACACCTTC.

This chain connects TRBV7-2 to TRBJ1-6, with 9 bases matching TRBD1. The germline CDR1 and CDR2 sequences are SGHTA and FQGNSA. CDR3 size: 13 residues. Trimming took 8 bases from V and 8 from J; bases not matched to a gene: 4. CDR3 DNA: TGTGCCAGCGGGACAGGGCGGGATTCACCCCTCCACTTT. Amino acid sequence: CASGTGRDSPLHF.

The J gene is TRBJ2-5, the V gene TRBV5-1; D ambiguous. CDR1 is SGHRS, CDR2 YFSETQ, per germline. The CDR3 loop spans 12 amino acids. With 2 bases removed from V and 4 bases from J, the gap between germline ends came to 6 bases. CDR3 amino acids: CASSFKGETQYF. CDR3 coding DNA: TGCGCCAGCAGCTTCAAGGGAGAGACCCAGTACTTC. The full variable domain, its missing parts supplied by reference TRBV5-1 and TRBJ2-5, is KAGVTQTPRYLIKTRGQQVTLSCSPISGHRSVSWYQQTPGQGLQFLFEYFSETQRNKGNFPGRFSGRQFSNSRSEMNVSTLELGDSALYLCASSFKGETQYFGPGTRLLVL.

This chain uses TRBV18 with TRBJ2-1; 11 bases are a match to TRBD1. CDR1 KGHSH and CDR2 LQKENI come from the germline V gene. This CDR3 comprises 14 residues. Trimming at V came to 3 bases and at J to 7 bases, leaving 2 bases not matched to a gene. As DNA, the CDR3 is TGTGCCAGCTCACCGGGACAGGGGGTTAATGAGCAGTTCTTC. It yields the protein CASSPGQGVNEQFF.

V is TRBV2 and J is TRBJ2-7, with D perhaps TRBD1 or TRBD2 (5 bases each). Germline values: CDR1 SNHLY, CDR2 FYNNEI. This CDR3 is built from 15 residues. V lost 4 bases and J lost 3, with 16 bases in between. The CDR3 reads CASSGLGTVLYEQYF. In DNA, the CDR3 is TGTGCCAGCAGTGGGCTAGGGACGGTCCTCTACGAGCAGTACTTC.

CDR3 sequence reads: CASGGSQPQHF. The CDR3 DNA reads as TGTGCCAGCGGAGGTAGTCAGCCCCAGCATTTT. The chain has TRBV2 and TRBJ1-5; D is ambiguous. Germline V gene lookup returns CDR1 SNHLY and CDR2 FYNNEI. Trimming stripped 8 bases from V and 6 bases from J, with 8 bases between. The CDR3 is made up of 11 amino acids. Full variable domain (missing parts from reference TRBV2 and TRBJ1-5): EPEVTQTPSHQVTQMGQEVILRCVPISNHLYFYWYRQILGQKVEFLVSFYNNEISEKSEIFDDQFSVERPDGSNFTLKIRSTKLEDSAMYFCASGGSQPQHFGDGTRLSIL.

The gene calls are TRBV10-3 and TRBJ1-1; D call uncertain. The CDR3 consists of 16 residues. The germline CDR1 and CDR2 sequences are ENHRY and SYGVKD. The ends were cut back, 4 bases at V and 0 bases at J, with 15 bases in the middle. The CDR3 nucleotides read TGTGCCATCAGTGGGTTGGCAGGCGGACTGAACACTGAAGCTTTCTTT. It encodes CAISGLAGGLNTEAFF.

The chain couples TRBV14 to TRBJ2-6; D gene uncertain. The germline gives CDR1 SGHDN, CDR2 FVKESK. Trimming removed 5 bases at V and 1 base at J, with 9 bases between. The CDR3 contains 15 residues. The DNA for the CDR3 is TGTGCCAGCAGCTTATTTGGGTCTGGGGCCAACGTCCTGACTTTC. Its protein is CASSLFGSGANVLTF.

The rearrangement uses TRBV7-6 and TRBJ2-7; maybe TRBD2 (7 bases). V lost 5 bases and J lost 6, with 20 bases in between. Germline V lookup: CDR1 SGHVS, CDR2 FNYEAQ. The CDR3 runs to 15 residues. CDR3 protein: CASSPSRGASGEQYF. The CDR3, as DNA: TGTGCCAGCAGCCCATCCCGGGGGGCGTCGGGCGAGCAGTACTTC.

This chain joins TRBV23-1 and TRBJ2-6; D is ambiguous. TRBV23-1 is an ORF, with its function uncertain. The CDR3 has 19 residues. The V end lost 5 bases, the J end lost 5 bases, and 25 bases lay between the germline ends. CDR3 protein: CASSGFSLTQQSRANVLTF. CDR3 DNA: TGCGCCAGCAGTGGCTTTTCGCTAACGCAACAAAGTCGGGCCAACGTCCTGACTTTC.

The chain combines TRBV7-3 with TRBJ2-3; TRBD1 might be the D (6 bases). The CDR3 contains 14 residues. Between the trimmed V and J ends, which lost 4 bases and 7 bases, there was a span of 15 bases. The germline V gene has CDR1 SGHTA and CDR2 FQGTGA. The CDR3 loop is CASSSQTGMHTQYF. The CDR3 region has the DNA TGTGCCAGCAGCTCCCAGACAGGCATGCATACGCAGTATTTT.

This clone turned up a few times. The chain combines TRBV9 with TRBJ1-3; D might be TRBD1 (6 bases). Germline CDR1 SGDLS, CDR2 YYNGEE. The CDR3 consists of 15 residues. V lost 0 bases and J lost 4, with 11 bases in between. The CDR3 sequence: CASSVEGGTGNTIYF. The DNA of the CDR3 is TGTGCCAGCAGCGTAGAGGGAGGGACAGGAAACACCATATATTTT.

This clone was observed a few times. The chain has TRBV27 and TRBJ2-5; 7 bases align to TRBD2. Germline V lookup: CDR1 MNHEY, CDR2 SMNVEV (reference sequence). Unmatched junction bases numbered 9, after V lost 4 bases and J lost 1 base. The CDR3 is made up of 16 amino acids. CDR3 loop: CASSSLSREPQETQYF. The CDR3 nucleotides read TGTGCCAGCAGTTCCCTGTCGCGGGAGCCCCAAGAGACCCAGTACTTC.

The V gene is TRBV6-4, the J gene TRBJ2-1; D is uncertain. The V gene's germline CDR1 is MRHNA and CDR2 SNTAGT. This CDR3 is 13 amino acids long. V lost 4 bases, J lost 9 bases, and 13 bases lay in between. The CDR3 is CASSATTVSEQFF. The CDR3 DNA follows: TGTGCCAGCAGTGCCACCACGGTTAGTGAGCAGTTCTTC.